A single sample is the source of the 10 T cell receptor beta chains below, sequenced in a study of T cells after yellow fever vaccination. TCRdb passed the 5' RACE reads through MiXCR, listing each CDR3 protein once. The repertoire holds about 260,000 distinct CDR3 sequences, around 4.9% seen once, with approximately 3.5% in the top ten. The sequencing here drew on CD4+ T cells sorted from PBMCs, taken on the day of the yellow fever booster vaccination. These TCRs come from a man aged 18 to 30 who received the YFV17D yellow fever vaccine.

In its sample, this clonotype was seen a few times. The gene calls are TRBV6-1 and TRBJ2-3, with no clear D. CDR3 length equals 14 residues. V lost 0 bases, J lost 8 bases, and 12 bases lay in between. CDR1 and CDR2 from the germline V gene are MNHNS and SASEGT. This CDR3 is CASSEAPRIGTQYF. The CDR3 nucleotides read TGTGCCAGCAGTGAAGCGCCCAGAATCGGTACGCAGTATTTT.

This clonotype was recorded a few times. This chain links TRBV10-3 with TRBJ1-1; 10 bases line up with TRBD1. CDR3 length: 15 residues. The germline V gene has CDR1 ENHRY and CDR2 SYGVKD. The J segment lost 5 bases and the V segment lost 1 base, leaving 4 bases of the junction unmatched. The CDR3 spells CAISEWGTGETEAFF. The CDR3 nucleotides are TGTGCCATCAGTGAGTGGGGGACAGGGGAGACTGAAGCTTTCTTT.

This clonotype appeared many times. This rearrangement joins TRBV4-1 to TRBJ2-7, with no clear D. With 1 base removed from V and 3 bases from J, the gap between germline ends came to 10 bases. The CDR3 contains 14 residues. Germline V gene lookup returns CDR1 MGHRA and CDR2 YSYEKL. The CDR3 here is CASSQGTARYEQYF. The CDR3, as DNA: TGCGCCAGCAGCCAAGGGACGGCGCGCTACGAGCAGTACTTC.

This clonotype has a handful of counts. The chain recombines TRBV4-2 with TRBJ1-5; D is possibly TRBD1 (5 bases). Germline CDR1 is LGHNA and CDR2 is YNFKEQ. The V gene lost 0 bases and the J gene lost 8 bases, with 14 bases spanning the gap. This CDR3 has 15 residues. DNA for the CDR3: TGTGCCAGCAGCCAAGACAGGGCGGTCGTGGAGCCCCAGCATTTT. Its protein is CASSQDRAVVEPQHF.

The chain joins TRBV6-5 to TRBJ1-6, with D perhaps matching TRBD1 (6 bases). The CDR3 is 15 amino acids. V was trimmed by 0 bases and J by 11 bases, leaving 14 bases between them. Germline CDR1 MNHEY, CDR2 SVGAGI. CDR3 DNA sequence: TGTGCCAGCAGTTACTCGAGTCAGGGGCCTCCACCCCTCCACTTT. Translation: CASSYSSQGPPPLHF.

This sequence joins TRBV9 and TRBJ2-1, with D possibly TRBD1 on 6 matching bases. Trimming removed 0 bases from V and 7 bases from J, with 11 bases in between. The CDR3 covers 14 residues. CDR1 is SGDLS, CDR2 YYNGEE, per germline. The CDR3 coding sequence is TGTGCCAGCAGCGTAGAGGTCCAGGGGAATGAGCAGTTCTTC. This gives the protein CASSVEVQGNEQFF.

The chain combines TRBV24-1 with TRBJ2-5; D call uncertain. This CDR3 has 12 amino acids. Germline-derived CDR1 and CDR2 are KGHDR and SFDVKD. V lost 5 bases, J lost 1 base, and 4 bases lay in between. Here the CDR3 reads CATSGSQETQYF. In DNA form, the CDR3 reads TGTGCCACCAGTGGCTCCCAAGAGACCCAGTACTTC.

Only a few counts were recorded for this clonotype. V gene TRBV2 combines with J gene TRBJ1-5; 12 nucleotides align to TRBD1. CDR1 is SNHLY and CDR2 is FYNNEI in the germline V gene. The CDR3 is made up of 14 amino acids. Germline trimming cut 6 bases from V and 6 bases from J; bases unmatched to any gene: 3. CDR3 region: CASRAGQGAQPQHF. CDR3 nucleotides: TGTGCCAGCAGAGCGGGACAGGGGGCTCAGCCCCAGCATTTT. Based on the CDR3 plus reference TRBV2 and TRBJ1-5, the full variable domain is EPEVTQTPSHQVTQMGQEVILRCVPISNHLYFYWYRQILGQKVEFLVSFYNNEISEKSEIFDDQFSVERPDGSNFTLKIRSTKLEDSAMYFCASRAGQGAQPQHFGDGTRLSIL.

V and J are TRBV9 and TRBJ2-3; 7 positions match TRBD2. The V and J ends lost 4 bases and 5 bases, in that order; junction bases with no gene match: 10. Germline V gene data show CDR1 as SGDLS and CDR2 as YYNGEE. The CDR3 has 15 residues. CDR3 DNA: TGTGCCAGCAGCATGGGGGACTACCGCGTAGATACGCAGTATTTT. It codes for CASSMGDYRVDTQYF.

This clonotype has at least ten counts. The chain is built from TRBV10-3 and TRBJ1-2; 11 bases map to TRBD1. With V trimmed by 3 bases and J by 5 bases, 8 bases remained unmatched. Germline V CDR1 and CDR2: ENHRY, SYGVKD. This CDR3 has 16 residues. DNA of the CDR3: TGTGCCATCAGTGATGCGGACAGGGGGCCTACGTATGGCTACACCTTC. Translating gives CAISDADRGPTYGYTF.